Following are 11 T cell receptor beta chains from one sample sequenced in a study of blood T cells in healthy people across ages. Using a J-beta primer mix together with a sample-barcoded 5' primer, a second PCR was run for roughly 7 to 11 cycles. Using its own MiXCR run on the 5' RACE reads, TCRdb lists one record per CDR3 protein. The table has around 1.5 million distinct CDR3 sequences, 30% to 35% seen once. The sequencing sample was made of blood. These receptor sequences come from a woman aged 30 to 39 in good health.

V gene TRBV2 combines with J gene TRBJ2-5; 14 bases are shared with TRBD2. This CDR3 has 17 amino acids. Trimming took 6 bases from V and 5 from J; bases not matched to a gene: 11. Looked up from germline, CDR1 is SNHLY and CDR2 is FYNNEI. CDR3 coding DNA: TGTGCCAGCAGGGCCGGGACTAGCGGGGGACCCCTCGAGACCCAGTACTTC. It yields the protein CASRAGTSGGPLETQYF.

This clonotype was seen only a few times. The V and J genes are TRBV29-1 and TRBJ2-5, with a tentative D call TRBD1 (6 bases). Germline CDR1 SQVTM, CDR2 ANQGSEA. CDR3 length equals 12 residues. V shed 4 bases and J shed 5 bases, with 11 bases lying between them. CDR3 nucleotides: TGCAGCGTTGCAGGGGCCGCTGAGACCCAGTACTTC. It is translated as CSVAGAAETQYF.

Only a few counts were recorded for this clonotype. V and J are TRBV20-1 and TRBJ2-5; TRBD2 aligns across 10 bases. The CDR3 sequence is 14 residues long. The trim removed 7 bases at V and 5 bases at J, leaving 10 bases unmatched. The germline gives CDR1 DFQATT, CDR2 SNEGSKA (reference sequence). In DNA form, the CDR3 reads TGCAGTGTTTGGGGTCTAGCGGGAGAGGAGACCCAGTACTTC. Translation gives CSVWGLAGEETQYF.

The rearrangement links TRBV12-3 or TRBV12-4 to TRBJ1-1, with D hard to call. This CDR3 has 13 amino acids. Trimming cost V 3 bases and J 1 base, with 6 bases left between them. The CDR3 bases are TGTGCCAGCAGTTTTTTCGGGAACACTGAAGCTTTCTTT. This sequence encodes CASSFFGNTEAFF.

This clonotype has a count of ten or more. The chain employs TRBV29-1 and TRBJ2-7; 10 nucleotides agree with TRBD2. V was clipped by 7 bases and J by 0 bases; unmatched bases: 3. The CDR3 spans 13 residues. Germline V gene data show CDR1 as SQVTM and CDR2 as ANQGSEA. CDR3 sequence reads: CSGLAGTSYEQYF. The CDR3 bases are TGCAGCGGACTAGCGGGTACCTCCTACGAGCAGTACTTC.

This sequence joins TRBV10-3 and TRBJ1-2, with 7 bases lining up with TRBD1. The CDR3 runs 15 residues. V dropped 8 bases and J dropped 8; count of bases not matched to a gene: 17. The germline gives CDR1 ENHRY, CDR2 SYGVKD. This CDR3 is CAIAGQGVLVRGYTF. In nucleotides, the CDR3 is TGTGCCATCGCAGGGCAGGGGGTCCTTGTAAGGGGCTACACCTTC.

V and J are TRBV6-1 and TRBJ1-1, with D perhaps matching TRBD1 (5 bases). V was cut by 7 bases and J by 1 base, with 19 bases left in between. Germline-derived CDR1 and CDR2 are MNHNS and SASEGT. This CDR3 contains 16 residues. CDR3 region: CASIQNFLRGNTEAFF. The CDR3 bases are TGTGCCAGCATCCAAAATTTTCTTAGGGGGAACACTGAAGCTTTCTTT.

The chain uses TRBV12-3 or TRBV12-4 and TRBJ2-2, with D possibly TRBD1 on 6 matching bases. V lost 5 bases to trimming and J lost 3 bases, with 16 bases between them. The CDR3 runs to 16 residues. The CDR3 coding sequence is TGTGCCAGCAGTCTCCAGGGGACGCATTACACCGGGGAGCTGTTTTTT. Translated: CASSLQGTHYTGELFF.

This clonotype was observed a few times. The chain has TRBV10-3 and TRBJ1-2; a possible D gene is TRBD1 (5 bases). Germline V gives CDR1 ENHRY, CDR2 SYGVKD. V was trimmed by 10 bases and J by 6 bases, leaving 18 bases between them. The CDR3 consists of 13 residues. CDR3 loop: CATGVPTVDGYTF. The DNA for the CDR3 is TGTGCCACCGGGGTCCCGACAGTGGATGGCTACACCTTC.

CDR3 coding DNA: TGTGCCAGCAGCCCGACTATGGTAGGACCCTCCTACAATGAGCAGTTCTTC. This translates into CASSPTMVGPSYNEQFF. The chain uses TRBV7-8 and TRBJ2-1; D perhaps matches TRBD2 (5 bases). Germline lookup yields CDR1 SGHVS and CDR2 FQNEAQ. With 5 bases removed from V and 0 bases from J, the gap between germline ends came to 17 bases. CDR3 length equals 17 residues.

This clonotype was observed a few times. V usage is TRBV27 and J usage is TRBJ1-1; TRBD1 might be the D (6 bases). The CDR3 consists of 13 residues. Trimming shortened V by 3 bases and J by 6 bases, and 11 bases separated the two germline ends. Germline V gene data show CDR1 as MNHEY and CDR2 as SMNVEV (reference sequence). The CDR3 nucleotides read TGTGCCAGCAGTTTCTTTGGGGGCGCTGAAGCTTTCTTT. Protein product: CASSFFGGAEAFF.